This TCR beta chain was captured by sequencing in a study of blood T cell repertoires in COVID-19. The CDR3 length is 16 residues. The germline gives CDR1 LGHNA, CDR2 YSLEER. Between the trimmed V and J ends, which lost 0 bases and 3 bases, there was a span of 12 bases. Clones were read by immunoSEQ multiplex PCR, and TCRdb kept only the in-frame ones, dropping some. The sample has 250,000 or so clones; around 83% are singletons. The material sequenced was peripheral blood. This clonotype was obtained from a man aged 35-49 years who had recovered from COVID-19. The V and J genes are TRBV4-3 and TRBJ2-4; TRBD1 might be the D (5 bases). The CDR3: CASSQERGLVKNIQYF. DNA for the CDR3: TGCGCCAGCAGCCAAGAAAGGGGTTTGGTCAAAAACATTCAGTACTTC.